This is a list of T cell receptor beta chains from one sample in a study of cytomegalovirus exposure and HLA in healthy donors. The data were produced by immunoSEQ multiplex PCR, yet TCRdb's version contains in-frame clones alone and is incomplete. Among 90,000 to 120,000 clones listed, around 74% were seen once. Sequencing was carried out using PBMCs. The receptors stem from a woman between 40 and 55 years old in good health and CMV-seropositive. Each CDR3 is given with its conserved first and last residue. Each record gives: D gene, J gene, clone size, V gene, CDR3 DNA, CDR3 protein. D genes are given only for firm matches. For some rows the clone size is stated as once, few or many, or as a class when expanded; others skip it.

d_gene: .
j_gene: TRBJ2-3
abundance: .
v_gene: TRBV6-5
CDR3nt: TGTGCCAGCAGTTACTCGACTAGAGGAGATACGCAGTATTTT
CDR3aa: CASSYSTRGDTQYF

d_gene: TRBD1
j_gene: TRBJ1-2
abundance: .
v_gene: TRBV28
CDR3nt: TGTGCCAGCAGGACGGGACAGAACTATGGCTACACCTTC
CDR3aa: CASRTGQNYGYTF

d_gene: .
j_gene: TRBJ1-1
abundance: .
v_gene: TRBV7-9
CDR3nt: TGTGCCAGCAGACCCGGACGGGGAAGTAGTGGGGCTTTCTTT
CDR3aa: CASRPGRGSSGAFF

d_gene: TRBD1
j_gene: TRBJ1-4
abundance: .
v_gene: TRBV5-1
CDR3nt: TGCGCCAGTCAAGGGGGCATGGCTAATGAAAAACTGTTTTTT
CDR3aa: CASQGGMANEKLFF

d_gene: TRBD2
j_gene: TRBJ2-4
abundance: .
v_gene: TRBV6-1
CDR3nt: TGTGCCAGCATCAGCGGGGAACTAGCCAAAAACATTCAGTACTTC
CDR3aa: CASISGELAKNIQYF

d_gene: .
j_gene: TRBJ1-1
abundance: .
v_gene: TRBV6-5
CDR3nt: TGTGCCAGCAGTTACGGGGGGGGGATGAACACTGAAGCTTTCTTT
CDR3aa: CASSYGGGMNTEAFF

d_gene: .
j_gene: TRBJ1-1
abundance: few
v_gene: TRBV9
CDR3nt: TGTGCCAGCAGCGGGACAGAGAACACTGAAGCTTTCTTT
CDR3aa: CASSGTENTEAFF

d_gene: .
j_gene: TRBJ2-7
abundance: .
v_gene: TRBV10-3
CDR3nt: TGTGCCATCAGTGAGTCGGTCAGTGGTAGCGGATACGAGCAGTACTTC
CDR3aa: CAISESVSGSGYEQYF

d_gene: TRBD1
j_gene: TRBJ1-4
abundance: many
v_gene: TRBV7-9
CDR3nt: TGTGCCAGCAGCTCCGGACAGGGAGCTAATGAAAAACTGTTTTTT
CDR3aa: CASSSGQGANEKLFF

d_gene: .
j_gene: TRBJ2-2
abundance: few
v_gene: TRBV7-2
CDR3nt: TGTGCCAGCAGCCGTGATTGGACAGCGGAGCTGTTTTTT
CDR3aa: CASSRDWTAELFF